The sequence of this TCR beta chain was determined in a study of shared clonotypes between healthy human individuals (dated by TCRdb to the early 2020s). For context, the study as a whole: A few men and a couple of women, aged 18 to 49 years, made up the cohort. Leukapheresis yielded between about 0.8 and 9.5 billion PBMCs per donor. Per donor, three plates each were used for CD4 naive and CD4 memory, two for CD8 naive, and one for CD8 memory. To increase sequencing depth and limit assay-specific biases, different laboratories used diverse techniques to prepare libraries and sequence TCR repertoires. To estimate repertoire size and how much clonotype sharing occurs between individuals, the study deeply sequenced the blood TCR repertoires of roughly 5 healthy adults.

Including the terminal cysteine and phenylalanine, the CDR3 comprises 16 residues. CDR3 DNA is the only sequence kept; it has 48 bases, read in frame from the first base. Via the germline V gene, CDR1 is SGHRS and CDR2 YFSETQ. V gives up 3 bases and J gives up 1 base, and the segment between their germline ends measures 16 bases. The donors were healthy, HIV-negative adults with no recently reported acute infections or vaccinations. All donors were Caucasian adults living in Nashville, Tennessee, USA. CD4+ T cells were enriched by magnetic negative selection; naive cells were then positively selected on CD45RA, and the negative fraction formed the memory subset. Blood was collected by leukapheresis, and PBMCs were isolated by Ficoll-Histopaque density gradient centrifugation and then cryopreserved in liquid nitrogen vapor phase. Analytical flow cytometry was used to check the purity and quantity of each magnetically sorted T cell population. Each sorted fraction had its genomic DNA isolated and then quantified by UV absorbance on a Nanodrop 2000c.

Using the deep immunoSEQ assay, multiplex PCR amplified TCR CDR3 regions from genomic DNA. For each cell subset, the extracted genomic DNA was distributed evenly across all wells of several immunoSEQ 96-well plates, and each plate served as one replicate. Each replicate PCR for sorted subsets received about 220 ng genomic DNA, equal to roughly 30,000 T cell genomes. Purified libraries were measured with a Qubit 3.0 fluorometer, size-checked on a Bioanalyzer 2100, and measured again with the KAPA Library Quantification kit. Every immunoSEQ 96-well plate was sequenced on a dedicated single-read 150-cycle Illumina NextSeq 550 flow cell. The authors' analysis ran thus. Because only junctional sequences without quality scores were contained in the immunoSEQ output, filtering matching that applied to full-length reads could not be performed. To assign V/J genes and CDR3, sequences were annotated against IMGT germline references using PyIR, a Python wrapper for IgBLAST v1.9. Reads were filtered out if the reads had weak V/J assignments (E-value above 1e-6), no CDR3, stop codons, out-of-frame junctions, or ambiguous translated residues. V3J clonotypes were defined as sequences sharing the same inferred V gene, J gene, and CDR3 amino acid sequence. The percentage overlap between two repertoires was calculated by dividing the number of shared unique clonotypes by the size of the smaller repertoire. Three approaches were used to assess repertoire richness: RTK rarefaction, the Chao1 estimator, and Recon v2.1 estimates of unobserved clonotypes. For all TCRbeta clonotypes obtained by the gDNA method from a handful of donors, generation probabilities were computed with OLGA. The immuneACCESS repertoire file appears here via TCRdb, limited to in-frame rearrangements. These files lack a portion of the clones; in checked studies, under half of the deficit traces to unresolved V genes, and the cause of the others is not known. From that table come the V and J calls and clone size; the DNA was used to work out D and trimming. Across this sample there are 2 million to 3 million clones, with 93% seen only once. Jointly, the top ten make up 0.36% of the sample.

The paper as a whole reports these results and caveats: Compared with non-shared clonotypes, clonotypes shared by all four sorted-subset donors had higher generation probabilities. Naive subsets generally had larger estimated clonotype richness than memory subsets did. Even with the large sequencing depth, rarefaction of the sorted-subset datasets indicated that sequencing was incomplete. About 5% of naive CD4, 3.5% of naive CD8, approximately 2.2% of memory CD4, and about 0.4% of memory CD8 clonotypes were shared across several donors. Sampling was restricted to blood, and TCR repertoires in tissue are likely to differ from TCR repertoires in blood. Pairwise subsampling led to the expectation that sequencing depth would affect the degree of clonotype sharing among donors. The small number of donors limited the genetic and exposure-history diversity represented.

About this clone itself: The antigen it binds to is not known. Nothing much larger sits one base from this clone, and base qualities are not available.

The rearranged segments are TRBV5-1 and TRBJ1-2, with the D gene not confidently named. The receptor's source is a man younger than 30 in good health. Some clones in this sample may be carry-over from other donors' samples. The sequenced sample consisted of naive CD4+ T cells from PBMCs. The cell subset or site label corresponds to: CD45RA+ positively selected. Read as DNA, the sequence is TGCGCCAGCAGCTCCGGCGGGGTACGGTATAACTATGGCTACACCTTC. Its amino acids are CASSSGGVRYNYGYTF.